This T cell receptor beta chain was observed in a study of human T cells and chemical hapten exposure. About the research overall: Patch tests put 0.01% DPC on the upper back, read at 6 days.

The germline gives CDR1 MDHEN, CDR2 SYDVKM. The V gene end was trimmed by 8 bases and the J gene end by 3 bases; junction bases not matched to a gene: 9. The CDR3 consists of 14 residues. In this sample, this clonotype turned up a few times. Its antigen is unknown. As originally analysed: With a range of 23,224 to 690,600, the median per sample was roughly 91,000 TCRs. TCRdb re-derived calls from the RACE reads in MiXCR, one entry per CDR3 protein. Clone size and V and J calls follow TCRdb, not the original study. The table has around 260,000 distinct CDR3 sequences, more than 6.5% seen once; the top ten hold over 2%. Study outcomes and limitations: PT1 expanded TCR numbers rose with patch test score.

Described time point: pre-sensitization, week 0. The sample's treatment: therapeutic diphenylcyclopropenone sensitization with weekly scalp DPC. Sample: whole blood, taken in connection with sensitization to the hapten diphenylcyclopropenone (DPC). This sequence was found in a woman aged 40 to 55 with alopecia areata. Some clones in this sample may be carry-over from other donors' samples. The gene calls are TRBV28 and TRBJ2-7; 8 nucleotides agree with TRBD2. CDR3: CASLTSGTSYEQYF. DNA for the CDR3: TGTGCCAGCTTAACGTCGGGGACTAGCTACGAGCAGTACTTC. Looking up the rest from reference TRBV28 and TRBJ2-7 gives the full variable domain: DVKVTQSSRYLVKRTGEKVFLECVQDMDHENMFWYRQDPGLGLRLIYFSYDVKMKEKGDIPEGYSVSREKKERFSLILESASTNQTSMYLCASLTSGTSYEQYFGPGTRLTVT.